Sequencing of this T cell receptor beta chain was carried out in a study of T-cell memory formation after mild COVID-19. Study conclusions and caveats: CD4+ clones that contracted lay mainly in CM and EM; CD8+ ones lay in EMRA.

Constant-segment primers were used for 5'RACE, and the resulting TCR alpha and TCR beta cDNA libraries carried sample barcodes and UMIs. MiXCR, run by TCRdb on the 5' RACE reads, gives a single entry per CDR3 protein. Of fewer than 250,000 distinct CDR3 sequences in the sample, 15% were seen once. This clonotype turned up a few times. Its antigen is currently unknown. J was trimmed by 5 bases and V by 1 base; bases with no gene match: 5. This CDR3 contains 16 residues. CDR1 is KGHDR, CDR2 SFDVKD, per germline. Sequencing was performed on PBMCs or a T cell subset sorted from them (not recorded which). The sequence derives from an adult woman who had mild COVID-19 (a few samples of this study predate the infection). Cell type and time point are not known. The chain recombines TRBV24-1 with TRBJ2-3; TRBD2 matches at 10 bases. CDR3 protein: CATSDFSSGRGDTQYF. In nucleotides, the CDR3 is TGTGCCACCAGTGATTTCTCTAGCGGGAGAGGAGATACGCAGTATTTT.